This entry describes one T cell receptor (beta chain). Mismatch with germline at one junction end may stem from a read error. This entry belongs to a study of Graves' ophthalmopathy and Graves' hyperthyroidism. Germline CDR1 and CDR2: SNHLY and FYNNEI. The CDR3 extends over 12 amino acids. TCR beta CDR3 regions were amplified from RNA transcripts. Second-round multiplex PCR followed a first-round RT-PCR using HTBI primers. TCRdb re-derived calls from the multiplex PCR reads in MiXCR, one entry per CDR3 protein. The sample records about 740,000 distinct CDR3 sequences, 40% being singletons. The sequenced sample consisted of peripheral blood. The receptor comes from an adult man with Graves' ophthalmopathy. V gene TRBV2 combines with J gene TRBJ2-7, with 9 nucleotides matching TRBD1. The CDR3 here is CASSPGGDRVNF. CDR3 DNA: TGTGCCAGCAGCCCCGGCGGGGACAGGGTAAACTTC.